Sequencing of this TCR beta chain was carried out in a study of T cells expressing NK-cell markers. Background on the study: Obtained from sorted CD3+CD56+NKG2C+, CD3+CD56+NKG2C- and CD3+CD56-NKG2C+ T cells were the TCR beta repertoires.

UMI-tagged 5'RACE template switching yielded the TCR beta cDNA. TCRdb reprocessed the 5' RACE reads, with one entry per CDR3 protein and no DNA. This sample's table reports around 550,000 distinct CDR3 sequences. Germline-derived CDR1 and CDR2 are SEHNR and FQNEAQ (reference sequence). The CDR3 is 12 residues long. Sequenced sample: blood T cells: a sorted CD56 or NKG2C T cell subset, CD4+ or CD8+ T cells, or bulk PBMC T cells (not recorded which). J is TRBJ2-7 and V is TRBV7-9. The receptor was derived from a man in his late teens or twenties in good health. The CDR3 sequence is CASSPKGGEQYF.